A single sample is the source of the 25 T cell receptor beta chains below, sequenced in a study of blood T cell repertoires in COVID-19. Sequencing was performed with immunoSEQ multiplex PCR; in TCRdb, only in-frame clones are kept and a portion is missing. The sample has approximately 320,000 clones, roughly 90% seen once; the top ten hold 2% to 3%. The sequenced material came from PBMCs or T cells enriched from blood (not recorded which). The origin of the receptors is a man aged 60-69 years who had recovered from COVID-19.

This clone has just one count. The chain joins TRBV19 to TRBJ2-1; 7 positions match TRBD2. Germline V gene sequence: CDR1 LNHDA, CDR2 SQIVND (reference sequence). V trimming: 5 bases; J trimming: 4 bases; junction bases outside the gene matches: 14. The length of the CDR3 is 17 residues. Here the CDR3 reads CASSGTWERGVYNEQFF. DNA of the CDR3: TGTGCCAGTAGTGGGACCTGGGAGCGGGGAGTATACAATGAGCAGTTCTTC.

The rearrangement joins TRBV7-8 to TRBJ2-7; 13 bases agree with TRBD2. V lost 4 bases, J lost 2 bases, and 2 bases stayed unmatched. Germline-derived CDR1 and CDR2 are SGHVS and FQNEAQ. This CDR3 is 15 amino acids long. CDR3 region: CASSSGLAGPYEQYF. In DNA, the CDR3 is TGTGCCAGCAGCTCGGGACTAGCGGGACCCTACGAGCAGTACTTC.

The table lists this clone with a count of one. The rearrangement links TRBV27 to TRBJ1-4, with 11 bases fitting TRBD1. The CDR3 has 16 residues. J lost 8 bases, V lost 4 bases, and 9 bases had no gene match. From germline, CDR1 is MNHEY and CDR2 SMNVEV (reference sequence). The CDR3 reads CASSSGQGASGEKLFF. The CDR3, as DNA: TGTGCCAGCAGTTCAGGACAGGGGGCTTCGGGGGAAAAACTGTTTTTT.

The chain employs TRBV18 and TRBJ1-4; D uncertain. The germline CDR1 and CDR2 sequences are KGHSH and LQKENI. There are 15 residues in the CDR3. Trimming cost V 1 base and J 0 bases, with 6 bases left between them. In DNA form, the CDR3 reads TGTGCCAGCTCACCACGAACTACAACTAATGAAAAACTGTTTTTT. This sequence encodes CASSPRTTTNEKLFF.

The chain couples TRBV19 to TRBJ2-1; TRBD2 agrees at 8 bases. The CDR3 contains 18 residues. V was pared by 5 bases and J by 5 bases, with 17 bases of the junction left unmatched. CDR1 LNHDA and CDR2 SQIVND come from the germline V gene (reference sequence). CDR3 nucleotides: TGTGCCAGTAGTGAACCGGGACTAGTATCTCTGCGTAACAATGAGCAGTTCTTC. It specifies CASSEPGLVSLRNNEQFF.

This chain uses TRBV5-1 with TRBJ2-2; the D gene is possibly TRBD1 (6 bases). The germline gives CDR1 SGHRS, CDR2 YFSETQ. Trimming removed 0 bases at V and 6 bases at J, with 12 bases between. The CDR3 loop spans 15 amino acids. The CDR3: CASSLGFKGAGELFF. In nucleotides, the CDR3 is TGCGCCAGCAGCTTGGGGTTCAAGGGGGCCGGGGAGCTGTTTTTT.

CDR3 in amino acids: CASSLGGPTYEQYF. DNA of the CDR3: TGTGCCAGCTCCCTAGGAGGACCTACCTACGAGCAGTACTTC. This chain connects TRBV18 to TRBJ2-7; D may be TRBD2 (5 bases). CDR3 length equals 14 residues. The germline V gene encodes CDR1 KGHSH and CDR2 LQKENI. The V gene lost 6 bases and the J gene lost 2 bases, with 14 bases spanning the gap.

This chain links TRBV7-9 with TRBJ2-3; D is undetermined. The CDR3 runs to 13 residues. Trimming removed 0 bases from V and 6 bases from J, with 7 bases in between. CDR1 and CDR2 from the germline V gene are SEHNR and FQNEAQ (reference sequence). CDR3 nucleotide sequence: TGTGCCAGCAGCTTAGCACAATGGGATACGCAGTATTTT. Its protein is CASSLAQWDTQYF.

J is TRBJ2-5 and V is TRBV19, with TRBD1 identical over 7 bases. This CDR3 has 14 residues. V shed 5 bases, J shed 0 bases, and the junction held 3 bases outside the gene matches. Germline CDR1 is LNHDA and CDR2 is SQIVND (reference sequence). The CDR3 region has the DNA TGTGCCAGTAGTTGGACAGGCTACCAAGAGACCCAGTACTTC. Protein sequence: CASSWTGYQETQYF.

The gene calls are TRBV19 and TRBJ1-4; 7 nucleotides agree with TRBD1. Trimming took 4 bases from V and 8 from J; bases not matched to a gene: 10. Germline-derived CDR1 and CDR2 are LNHDA and SQIVND (reference sequence). CDR3 length: 15 residues. The CDR3 sequence is CASSTKQGIAEKLFF. The CDR3 coding sequence is TGTGCCAGTAGTACCAAACAGGGGATCGCCGAAAAACTGTTTTTT.

J is TRBJ2-5 and V is TRBV7-3, with 7 nucleotides matching TRBD2. CDR1 SGHTA and CDR2 FQGTGA come from the germline V gene. V lost 0 bases and J lost 0; bases outside the gene matches: 4. The CDR3 runs 16 residues. CDR3 sequence reads: CASSLTGSGYQETQYF. CDR3 bases: TGTGCCAGCAGCTTAACGGGTAGCGGGTACCAAGAGACCCAGTACTTC.

This clone has a single count. The CDR3 DNA reads as TGTGCCAGCAGCCAGCACCTAGCACCCTCGACCGGGGAGCTGTTTTTT. It codes for CASSQHLAPSTGELFF. The chain carries TRBV14 and TRBJ2-2; TRBD2 is a possible D gene (5 bases). Trimming left V 3 bases short and J 5 bases short, with 16 bases between. The CDR3 is 16 residues long. From germline, CDR1 is SGHDN and CDR2 FVKESK.

The chain joins TRBV7-2 to TRBJ2-1; D perhaps matches TRBD2 (5 bases). CDR1 and CDR2 (germline): SGHTA, FQGNSA. Trimming took off 2 bases at V and 0 bases at J, with 8 bases between the two ends. This CDR3 contains 15 residues. The CDR3 DNA follows: TGTGCCAGCAGCTTATCGGCGGGCTCCTACAATGAGCAGTTCTTC. Amino acids: CASSLSAGSYNEQFF.

The chain uses TRBV2 and TRBJ2-1; D perhaps matches TRBD1 (6 bases). The V end was cut by 4 bases, the J end by 5 bases, with 15 bases between. This CDR3 is built from 15 residues. The germline gives CDR1 SNHLY, CDR2 FYNNEI. CDR3 amino acids: CASSGKQGRNNEQFF. In nucleotides, the CDR3 is TGTGCCAGCAGTGGGAAACAGGGAAGAAACAATGAGCAGTTCTTC.

This chain links TRBV12-5 with TRBJ1-2, with TRBD1 as a possible D gene (6 bases). Germline CDR1 is LGHNT and CDR2 is FRNRAP. The CDR3 has 20 residues. Trimming shortened V by 0 bases and J by 0 bases, and 23 bases separated the two germline ends. The CDR3 spells CASGLVVMKTGGLANYGYTF. CDR3 nucleotides: TGTGCTAGTGGTTTGGTAGTAATGAAGACAGGCGGGCTTGCTAACTATGGCTACACCTTC.

The J gene is TRBJ2-2, the V gene TRBV19; D not resolved. Trimming took 5 bases from V and 1 from J, leaving 5 bases between them. The CDR3 loop spans 13 amino acids. Germline CDR1 LNHDA, CDR2 SQIVND (reference sequence). CDR3 loop: CASSSRNTGELFF. The DNA of the CDR3 is TGTGCCAGTAGTTCGAGGAACACCGGGGAGCTGTTTTTT.

The chain couples TRBV10-1 to TRBJ1-1; D gene ambiguous. Germline CDR1 is WNHNN and CDR2 is SYGVQD (reference sequence). V lost 8 bases and J 6 bases, leaving 4 bases between the germline ends. The CDR3 is made up of 9 amino acids. DNA for the CDR3: TGCGCCAGCGGGCCTGAAGCTTTCTTT. This sequence encodes CASGPEAFF.

The chain recombines TRBV4-3 with TRBJ1-1; 8 bases are a match to TRBD1. The CDR3 contains 20 residues. Losses at the gene ends were 0 bases for V and 4 bases for J; bases not matched to a gene: 19. CDR1 and CDR2 from the germline V gene are LGHNA and YSLEER. CDR3 bases: TGCGCCAGCAGCCAAGATTTAGAGATCGTACGCAGGGGGCGCGTCACTGAAGCTTTCTTT. This encodes CASSQDLEIVRRGRVTEAFF.

This chain links TRBV27 with TRBJ2-3; D is ambiguous. Germline V gives CDR1 MNHEY, CDR2 SMNVEV (reference sequence). This CDR3 is 15 amino acids long. V lost 1 base and J lost 1, with 9 bases in between. The CDR3 DNA follows: TGTGCCAGCAGTTTATTTGGCGGAGGCACAGATACGCAGTATTTT. Translation gives CASSLFGGGTDTQYF.

Only a few counts were recorded for this clone. This rearrangement joins TRBV19 to TRBJ2-2; 8 bases map to TRBD1. This CDR3 contains 16 residues. The V gene end was trimmed by 4 bases and the J gene end by 4 bases; junction bases not matched to a gene: 8. CDR1 is LNHDA and CDR2 is SQIVND in the germline V gene (reference sequence). The CDR3 bases are TGTGCCAGTAGTACCTGGACAGGGCTTGGCACCGGGGAGCTGTTTTTT. Translation gives CASSTWTGLGTGELFF.

The CDR3 DNA is TGTGCCAGTAGTATCTCACCGGGACAGGTCGCTGAAAAACTGTTTTTT. It specifies CASSISPGQVAEKLFF. The chain couples TRBV19 to TRBJ1-4; 8 positions match TRBD1. Losses at the gene ends were 3 bases for V and 7 bases for J; bases not matched to a gene: 10. This CDR3 has 16 residues. The germline V gene encodes CDR1 LNHDA and CDR2 SQIVND (reference sequence). Combining the CDR3 with reference TRBV19 and TRBJ1-4 gives the whole variable domain DGGITQSPKYLFRKEGQNVTLSCEQNLNHDAMYWYRQDPGQGLRLIYYSQIVNDFQKGDIAEGYSVSREKKESFPLTVTSAQKNPTAFYLCASSISPGQVAEKLFFGSGTQLSVL.

This chain joins TRBV6-5 and TRBJ2-3, with D hard to call. The V gene's germline CDR1 is MNHEY and CDR2 SVGAGI. V was shortened by 5 bases and J by 4 bases, with 10 bases between the two germline ends. This CDR3 is built from 13 residues. The DNA of the CDR3 is TGTGCCAGCAGTACGCCGCCGGCAGATACGCAGTATTTT. It specifies CASSTPPADTQYF.

This clone has only a few counts. The chain employs TRBV7-6 and TRBJ2-7; the match to TRBD1 covers 7 bases. This CDR3 has 12 residues. The germline V gene has CDR1 SGHVS and CDR2 FNYEAQ. With 5 bases clipped from V and 2 bases from J, the junction kept 0 bases outside the gene matches. In DNA, the CDR3 is TGTGCCAGCAGCGGGACAGCCTACGAGCAGTACTTC. Its translation: CASSGTAYEQYF.

The rearrangement uses TRBV5-1 and TRBJ2-1; TRBD1 might be the D (5 bases). Trimming pared 4 bases from V and 8 bases from J, leaving 10 bases between. Per the germline V gene, CDR1 is SGHRS and CDR2 is YFSETQ. The CDR3 consists of 12 residues. The CDR3 protein is CASSRKGDEQFF. The CDR3 DNA is TGCGCCAGCAGCAGGAAAGGGGATGAGCAGTTCTTC.

This chain uses TRBV4-1 with TRBJ1-3; 10 bases agree with TRBD1. Per germline, CDR1 MGHRA and CDR2 YSYEKL. V dropped 1 base and J dropped 3; count of bases not matched to a gene: 6. The CDR3 is 17 amino acids. CDR3: CASSQVWDRGYGNTIYF. CDR3 nucleotides: TGCGCCAGCAGCCAAGTCTGGGACAGGGGCTATGGAAACACCATATATTTT.